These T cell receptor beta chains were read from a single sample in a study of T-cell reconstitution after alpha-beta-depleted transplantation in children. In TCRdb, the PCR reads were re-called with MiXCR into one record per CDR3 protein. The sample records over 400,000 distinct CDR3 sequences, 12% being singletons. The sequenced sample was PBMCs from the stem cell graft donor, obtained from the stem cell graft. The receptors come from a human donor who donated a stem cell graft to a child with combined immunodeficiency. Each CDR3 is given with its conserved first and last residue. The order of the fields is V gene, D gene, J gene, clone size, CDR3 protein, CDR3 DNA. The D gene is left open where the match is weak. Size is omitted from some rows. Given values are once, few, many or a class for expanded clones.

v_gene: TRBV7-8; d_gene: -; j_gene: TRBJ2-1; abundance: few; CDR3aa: CASRRLVDEQFF; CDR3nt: TGTGCCAGCAGAAGACTAGTTGATGAGCAGTTCTTC
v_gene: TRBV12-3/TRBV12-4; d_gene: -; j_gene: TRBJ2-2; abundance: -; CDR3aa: CASSFMVERGELFF; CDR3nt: TGTGCCAGCAGTTTCATGGTAGAGAGGGGGGAGCTGTTTTTT
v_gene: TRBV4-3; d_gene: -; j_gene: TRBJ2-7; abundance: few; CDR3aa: CASSQEKFTEQYF; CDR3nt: TGCGCCAGCAGCCAAGAGAAATTCACCGAGCAGTACTTC
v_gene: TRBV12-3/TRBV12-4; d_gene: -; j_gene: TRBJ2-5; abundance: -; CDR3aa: CASSYSGTANQETQYF; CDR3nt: TGTGCCAGCAGTTACAGCGGGACAGCTAACCAAGAGACCCAGTACTTC
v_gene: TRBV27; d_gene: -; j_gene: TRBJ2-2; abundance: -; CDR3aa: CASSLSWGFGTGELFF; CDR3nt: TGTGCCAGCAGTTTATCTTGGGGATTCGGCACCGGGGAGCTGTTTTTT
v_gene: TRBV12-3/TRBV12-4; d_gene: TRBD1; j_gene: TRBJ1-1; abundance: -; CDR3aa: CASSTGGAEAFF; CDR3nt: TGTGCCAGCAGTACAGGGGGAGCTGAAGCTTTCTTT
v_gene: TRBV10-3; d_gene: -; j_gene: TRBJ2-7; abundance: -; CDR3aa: CAISEVTEQYF; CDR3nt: TGTGCCATCAGTGAAGTTACAGAGCAGTACTTC
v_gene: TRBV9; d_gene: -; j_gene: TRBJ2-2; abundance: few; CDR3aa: CASSVGLERTGELFF; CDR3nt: TGTGCCAGCAGCGTAGGCCTAGAGCGAACCGGGGAGCTGTTTTTT
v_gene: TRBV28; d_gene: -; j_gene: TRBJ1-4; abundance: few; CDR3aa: CASSLGRREKLFF; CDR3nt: TGTGCCAGCAGTTTAGGCAGAAGGGAAAAACTGTTTTTT
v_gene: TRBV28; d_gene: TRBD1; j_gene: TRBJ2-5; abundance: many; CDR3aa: CASRTGGETQYF; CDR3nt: TGTGCCAGCAGAACAGGGGGGGAGACCCAGTACTTC
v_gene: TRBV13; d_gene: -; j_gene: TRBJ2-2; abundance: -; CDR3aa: CASSLPQGPPGELFF; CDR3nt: TGTGCCAGCAGCTTACCTCAGGGTCCCCCCGGGGAGCTGTTTTTT
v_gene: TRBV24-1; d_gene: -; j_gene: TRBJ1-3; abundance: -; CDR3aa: CATSDHGTDRNTIYF; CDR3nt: TGTGCCACCAGTGACCACGGGACGGATCGAAACACCATATATTTT
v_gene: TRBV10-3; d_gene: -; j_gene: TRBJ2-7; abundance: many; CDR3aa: CAISEPPLNEQYF; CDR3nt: TGTGCCATCAGTGAGCCCCCCTTGAACGAGCAGTACTTC
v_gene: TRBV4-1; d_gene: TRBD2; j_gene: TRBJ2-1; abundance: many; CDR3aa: CASSQVAGGNEQFF; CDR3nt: TGCGCCAGCAGCCAAGTGGCGGGGGGGAATGAGCAGTTCTTC
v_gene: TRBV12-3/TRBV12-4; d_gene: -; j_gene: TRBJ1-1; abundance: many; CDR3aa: CASSRRPPEAFF; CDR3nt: TGTGCCAGCAGTCGGAGACCTCCTGAAGCTTTCTTT
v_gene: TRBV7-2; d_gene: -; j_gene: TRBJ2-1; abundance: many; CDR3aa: CASSLRASPSSYNEQFF; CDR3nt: TGTGCCAGCAGCTTAAGGGCTAGCCCCAGCTCCTACAATGAGCAGTTCTTC
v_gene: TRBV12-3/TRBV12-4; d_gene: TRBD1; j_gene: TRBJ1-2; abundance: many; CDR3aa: CASSTDRGLANYGYTF; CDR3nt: TGTGCCAGCAGTACGGACAGGGGGTTAGCTAACTATGGCTACACCTTC
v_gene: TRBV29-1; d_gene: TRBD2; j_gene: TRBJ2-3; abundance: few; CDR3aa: CSGSGSLGDTQYF; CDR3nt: TGCAGCGGTAGCGGGAGTCTTGGAGATACGCAGTATTTT
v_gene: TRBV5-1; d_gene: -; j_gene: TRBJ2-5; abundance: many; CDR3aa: CASSLGRLDQETQYF; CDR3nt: TGCGCCAGCAGCTTAGGGAGGTTAGACCAAGAGACCCAGTACTTC
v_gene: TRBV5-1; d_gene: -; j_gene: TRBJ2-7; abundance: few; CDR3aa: CASSLVSGDYYEQYF; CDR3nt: TGCGCCAGCAGCTTGGTATCGGGGGATTACTACGAGCAGTACTTC
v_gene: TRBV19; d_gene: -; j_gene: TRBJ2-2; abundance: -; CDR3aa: CASSIIPPGNTGELFF; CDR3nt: TGTGCCAGTAGTATTATCCCCCCAGGGAACACCGGGGAGCTGTTTTTT
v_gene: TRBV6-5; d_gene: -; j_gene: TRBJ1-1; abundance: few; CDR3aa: CASSYSPGAVEAFF; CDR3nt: TGTGCCAGCAGTTACTCCCCCGGGGCGGTTGAAGCTTTCTTT
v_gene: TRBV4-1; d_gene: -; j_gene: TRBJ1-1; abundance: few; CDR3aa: CASSQGFQRGRLNTEAFF; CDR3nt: TGCGCCAGCAGCCAAGGATTTCAAAGGGGACGGCTGAACACTGAAGCTTTCTTT
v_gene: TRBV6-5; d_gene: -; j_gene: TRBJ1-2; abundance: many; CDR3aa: CASTEGGRGPYTF; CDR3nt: TGTGCCAGCACCGAGGGAGGGCGGGGACCCTACACCTTC
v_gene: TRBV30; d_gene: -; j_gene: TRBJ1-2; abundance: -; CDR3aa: CAWSIGADQGYTF; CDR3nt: TGTGCCTGGAGTATAGGGGCCGACCAGGGCTACACCTTC